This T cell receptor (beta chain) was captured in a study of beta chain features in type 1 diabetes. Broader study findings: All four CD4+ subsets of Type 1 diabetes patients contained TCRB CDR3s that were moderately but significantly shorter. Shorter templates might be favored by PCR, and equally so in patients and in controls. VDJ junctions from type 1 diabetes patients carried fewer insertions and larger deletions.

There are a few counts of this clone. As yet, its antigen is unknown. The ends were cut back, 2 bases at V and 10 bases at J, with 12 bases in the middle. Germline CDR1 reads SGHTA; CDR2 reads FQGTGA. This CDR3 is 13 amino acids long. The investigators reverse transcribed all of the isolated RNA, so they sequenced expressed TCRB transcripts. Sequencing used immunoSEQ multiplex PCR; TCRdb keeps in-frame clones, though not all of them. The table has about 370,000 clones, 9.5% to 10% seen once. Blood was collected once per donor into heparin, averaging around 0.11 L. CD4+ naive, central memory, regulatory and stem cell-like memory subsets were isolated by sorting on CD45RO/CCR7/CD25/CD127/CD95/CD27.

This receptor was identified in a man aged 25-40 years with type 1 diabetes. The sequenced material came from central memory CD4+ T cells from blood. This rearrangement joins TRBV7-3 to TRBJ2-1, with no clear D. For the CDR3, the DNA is TGTGCCAGCAGCTTATACAAGAATGGGGAGCAGTTCTTC. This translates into CASSLYKNGEQFF.